Each of the 20 T cell receptor beta chains below was sequenced from the same sample in a study of blood T cells in healthy people across ages. A second PCR, run for 7 to 11 cycles, used a sample-barcoded 5' primer plus a J-beta primer mix. One entry per CDR3 protein, called by TCRdb with MiXCR from the 5' RACE reads. The sample holds around 1,900,000 distinct CDR3 sequences, about 39% seen once. Material for sequencing was blood. The receptors were sampled from a human donor in good health.

This chain connects TRBV5-1 to TRBJ2-3, with 13 bases fitting TRBD2. CDR1 and CDR2 (germline): SGHRS, YFSETQ. V lost 4 bases and J lost 5; bases outside the gene matches: 10. The CDR3 sequence is 17 residues long. The CDR3 reads CASSLLFGLAGEDTQYF. DNA of the CDR3: TGCGCCAGCAGCCTCCTCTTCGGACTAGCGGGGGAAGATACGCAGTATTTT.

With regard to this clonotype: The limits of the CDR3 on the DNA are not certain, so only TCRdb's listed CDR3 is given. The chain links TRBV7-9 to TRBJ2-5; the table's D call, TRBD1, was not checked against the DNA. CDR1 is SEHNR, CDR2 FQNEAQ, per germline (reference sequence). The CDR3 totals 15 residues, both ends included. This chain's CDR3 is CASSFGPGQGQTQYF.

A note on this clonotype: This sequence may be a read error, since a much larger clone differs from it by one base. The rearrangement links TRBV6-5 to TRBJ1-1; tentative D call: TRBD1 (6 bases). This CDR3 is 16 amino acids long. Trimming took 6 bases from V and 4 from J, leaving 21 bases between them. Looked up from germline, CDR1 is MNHEY and CDR2 is SVGAGI. CDR3 in DNA: TGTGCCAGCAGACGCCACTTCAGGGGTGCGGTCACTGAAGCTTTCTTT. Its protein product is CASRRHFRGAVTEAFF.

The chain has TRBV7-2 and TRBJ2-3; 8 nucleotides line up with TRBD2. The germline gives CDR1 SGHTA, CDR2 FQGNSA. CDR3 length: 16 amino acids. J gave up 1 base and V 1 base, and 4 bases lay outside the gene matches. The chain's CDR3 is CASSLDSGAGTDTQYF. Written as DNA, the CDR3 is TGTGCCAGCAGCTTAGATAGCGGGGCAGGCACAGATACGCAGTATTTT.

For this clonotype: The germline gene is not matched at one end of the junction; a read error may be the cause. The gene calls are TRBV27 and TRBJ2-3; D is unresolved. Germline assignment: CDR1 MNHEY and CDR2 SMNVEV (reference sequence). This CDR3 spans 14 amino acids. In DNA, the CDR3 is TGTGGCAGCAGTTTATCCCCCTCTACCGATACGCAGTATTTT. Translating it yields CGSSLSPSTDTQYF.

This clonotype came up many times. The chain has TRBV18 and TRBJ1-2; D gene ambiguous. From germline, CDR1 is KGHSH and CDR2 LQKENI. This CDR3 region has 12 residues. The V and J ends lost 2 bases and 3 bases respectively, with 4 bases between them. CDR3 DNA sequence: TGTGCCAGCTCACCAGACGACTATGGCTACACCTTC. Its translation: CASSPDDYGYTF. Complete variable domain (other parts from reference TRBV18 and TRBJ1-2): NAGVMQNPRHLVRRRGQEARLRCSPMKGHSHVYWYRQLPEEGLKFMVYLQKENIIDESGMPKERFSAEFPKEGPSILRIQQVVRGDSAAYFCASSPDDYGYTFGSGTRLTVV.

Concerning this clonotype: This sequence may be a read error, since a much larger clone differs from it by one base. The J gene is TRBJ2-1, the V gene TRBV24-1, with 12 bases aligning to TRBD2. The CDR3 extends over 16 amino acids. Germline V gene data show CDR1 as KGHDR and CDR2 as SFDVKD. The CDR3: CATSDSTSGGYNGQFF. The CDR3 DNA is TGTGCCACCAGTGATTCGACTAGCGGGGGCTACAATGGGCAGTTCTTC.

The chain recombines TRBV14 with TRBJ1-2; D possibly corresponds to TRBD1 (5 bases). With 0 bases removed from V and 6 bases from J, the gap between germline ends came to 17 bases. CDR1 and CDR2 (germline): SGHDN, FVKESK. This CDR3 has 16 residues. This chain's CDR3 is CASSQESSGLRDGYTF. The CDR3 coding sequence is TGTGCCAGCAGCCAAGAAAGTTCAGGGCTAAGGGATGGCTACACCTTC. The whole variable domain, filled in from reference TRBV14 and TRBJ1-2, reads EAGVTQFPSHSVIEKGQTVTLRCDPISGHDNLYWYRRVMGKEIKFLLHFVKESKQDESGMPNNRFLAERTGGTYSTLKVQPAELEDSGVYFCASSQESSGLRDGYTFGSGTRLTVV.

This chain uses TRBV11-2 with TRBJ2-7; TRBD2 matches 8 bases. Trimming at V came to 5 bases and at J to 2 bases, leaving 8 bases not matched to a gene. CDR1 is SGHAT, CDR2 FQNNGV, per germline. The CDR3 extends over 15 amino acids. The CDR3 reads CASSPIPAGAYEQYF. DNA for the CDR3: TGTGCCAGCAGCCCTATCCCAGCGGGGGCCTACGAGCAGTACTTC.

The rearrangement links TRBV5-1 to TRBJ2-7; the D call may be TRBD1 or TRBD2 (5 bases each). Trimming stripped 7 bases from V and 1 base from J, with 12 bases between. Looked up from germline, CDR1 is SGHRS and CDR2 is YFSETQ. The CDR3 totals 13 residues. The DNA for the CDR3 is TGCGCCAGCTCGCCCGAGGGGTCCTACGAGCAGTACTTC. Protein product: CASSPEGSYEQYF.

The gene calls are TRBV7-3 and TRBJ1-6, with unresolved D. Germline-derived CDR1 and CDR2 are SGHTA and FQGTGA. V was shortened by 1 base and J by 8 bases, with 6 bases between the two germline ends. The CDR3 covers 13 residues. CDR3 coding DNA: TGTGCCAGCAGCTTAAATTACCATTCACCCCTCCACTTT. It yields the protein CASSLNYHSPLHF.

The V call is TRBV5-1, the J call TRBJ2-5; 13 nucleotides line up with TRBD2. The CDR3 has 18 amino acids. Unmatched junction bases numbered 12, after V lost 2 bases and J lost 5 bases. Germline V gene lookup returns CDR1 SGHRS and CDR2 YFSETQ. This CDR3 is CASSFGLAGDLRVETQYF. In DNA form, the CDR3 reads TGCGCCAGCAGCTTCGGACTAGCGGGGGACCTCAGGGTGGAGACCCAGTACTTC.

This clonotype occurred a few times. The J gene is TRBJ2-7, the V gene TRBV6-2 or TRBV6-3, with 15 bases matching TRBD2. The CDR3 consists of 17 residues. Losses at the gene ends were 0 bases for V and 4 bases for J; bases not matched to a gene: 4. The germline V gene has CDR1 MNHEY and CDR2 SVGEGT. In DNA form, the CDR3 reads TGTGCCAGCAGTTACTCCCCGGGACTAGCGGGGGGATACGAGCAGTACTTC. Its protein product is CASSYSPGLAGGYEQYF.

The V call is TRBV2, the J call TRBJ1-3; 7 bases are shared with TRBD1. This CDR3 spans 15 amino acids. Looked up from germline, CDR1 is SNHLY and CDR2 is FYNNEI. Trimming at V came to 3 bases and at J to 4 bases, leaving 6 bases not matched to a gene. The CDR3 region is CASSDQGGIGNTIYF. The CDR3 DNA follows: TGTGCCAGCAGTGATCAGGGGGGCATCGGAAACACCATATATTTT.

This clonotype was picked up a small number of times. The V gene is TRBV4-2, the J gene TRBJ2-5; D is uncertain. In germline, CDR1 is LGHNA, CDR2 YNFKEQ. Trimming removed 7 bases at V and 5 bases at J, with 8 bases between. The CDR3 length is 11 residues. The CDR3: CASNPGETQYF. The CDR3 bases are TGTGCCAGCAACCCTGGCGAGACCCAGTACTTC.

The CDR3: CASSQDPGQRYEQYF. The CDR3 region has the DNA TGTGCCAGCAGCCAAGATCCGGGACAGAGATACGAGCAGTACTTC. The rearrangement joins TRBV3-1 to TRBJ2-7, with 7 positions matching TRBD1. This CDR3 spans 15 amino acids. V was clipped by 0 bases and J by 4 bases; unmatched bases: 6. Per the germline V gene, CDR1 is LGHDT and CDR2 is YNNKEL (reference sequence).

V is TRBV12-3 or TRBV12-4 and J is TRBJ2-5; D possibly corresponds to TRBD2 (5 bases). The V end was cut by 6 bases, the J end by 3 bases, with 14 bases between. The CDR3 runs 14 residues. The chain's CDR3 is CASRMDGIEETQYF. The DNA for the CDR3 is TGTGCCAGCAGAATGGACGGGATTGAAGAGACCCAGTACTTC.

The chain joins TRBV4-3 to TRBJ2-7; 9 positions agree with TRBD2. The V segment lost 0 bases and the J segment 2 bases; nucleotides outside the gene matches: 2. CDR3 size: 15 residues. Germline V gene lookup returns CDR1 LGHNA and CDR2 YSLEER. The CDR3 nucleotides read TGCGCCAGCAGCCAAGACATAGCGGGGGCCTACGAGCAGTACTTC. It is translated as CASSQDIAGAYEQYF.

The rearrangement joins TRBV5-5 to TRBJ1-2; D is uncertain. With 2 bases removed from V and 6 bases from J, the gap between germline ends came to 8 bases. Germline-derived CDR1 and CDR2 are SGHKS and YYEKEE (reference sequence). The CDR3 spans 12 residues. This CDR3 is CASSLQLDGYTF. The CDR3 coding sequence is TGTGCCAGCAGCTTACAACTCGATGGCTACACCTTC.

J is TRBJ2-7 and V is TRBV7-2; D call uncertain. CDR3 length: 13 residues. Germline-derived CDR1 and CDR2 are SGHTA and FQGNSA. Trimming left V 1 base short and J 6 bases short, with 10 bases between. The CDR3 reads CASSLDRYIEQYF. CDR3 nucleotides: TGTGCCAGCAGCTTAGACCGCTATATCGAGCAGTACTTC. Full variable domain (rest looked up from reference TRBV7-2 and TRBJ2-7): GAGVSQSPSNKVTEKGKDVELRCDPISGHTALYWYRQSLGQGLEFLIYFQGNSAPDKSGLPSDRFSAERTGGSVSTLTIQRTQQEDSAVYLCASSLDRYIEQYFGPGTRLTVT.